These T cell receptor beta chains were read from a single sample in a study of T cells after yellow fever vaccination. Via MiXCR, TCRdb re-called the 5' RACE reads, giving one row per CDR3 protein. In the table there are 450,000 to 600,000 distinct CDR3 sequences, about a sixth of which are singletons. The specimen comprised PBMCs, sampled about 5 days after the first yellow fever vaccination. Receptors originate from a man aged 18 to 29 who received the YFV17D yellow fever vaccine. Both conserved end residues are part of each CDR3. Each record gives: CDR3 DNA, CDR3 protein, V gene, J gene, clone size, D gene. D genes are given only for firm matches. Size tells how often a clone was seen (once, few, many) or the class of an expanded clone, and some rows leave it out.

DNA: TGTGCCAGCAGTGACAGGCTGAGCAATCAGCCCCAGCATTTT
CDR3: CASSDRLSNQPQHF
V: TRBV2
J: TRBJ1-5
size: few
D: .

DNA: TGTGCCGGCAGCCGTGGACAGGCAAACACCGGGGAGCTGTTTTTT
CDR3: CAGSRGQANTGELFF
V: TRBV6-1
J: TRBJ2-2
size: .
D: TRBD1

DNA: TGTGCCAGCAGTCCCCGGACAGGGGAAGATGAGCAGTTCTTC
CDR3: CASSPRTGEDEQFF
V: TRBV12-3/TRBV12-4
J: TRBJ2-1
size: few
D: TRBD1

DNA: TGTGCCAGCAGCCAAGACCCCCCCGCCTTGGGTGGGACAGATACGCAGTATTTT
CDR3: CASSQDPPALGGTDTQYF
V: TRBV4-2
J: TRBJ2-3
size: few
D: .

DNA: TGTGCCAGCAGTGATGACGGGGGGCCTGGAACCCAGTACTTC
CDR3: CASSDDGGPGTQYF
V: TRBV25-1
J: TRBJ2-5
size: few
D: .

DNA: TGCAGTGCGCCTGAGGGGGGGTACCAAGAGACCCAGTACTTC
CDR3: CSAPEGGYQETQYF
V: TRBV20-1
J: TRBJ2-5
size: few
D: .

DNA: TGTGCCAGCAGCCCTGCTCTCGGGACAGGGGGATATGAAGCTTTCTTT
CDR3: CASSPALGTGGYEAFF
V: TRBV5-4
J: TRBJ1-1
size: few
D: TRBD1

DNA: TGCAGCGTTGTAAACCTACAGGACACTGAAGCTTTCTTT
CDR3: CSVVNLQDTEAFF
V: TRBV29-1
J: TRBJ1-1
size: .
D: .

DNA: TGTGCCAGCAGTTACTCGAGATTGTCAAGGGGCCTCACAGATACGCAGTATTTT
CDR3: CASSYSRLSRGLTDTQYF
V: TRBV6-5
J: TRBJ2-3
size: .
D: .

DNA: TGCGCCAGCAGCTTGGACACCTCTTCCTACGAGCAGTACTTC
CDR3: CASSLDTSSYEQYF
V: TRBV5-1
J: TRBJ2-7
size: .
D: .